This T cell receptor (beta chain) came from a study of shared clonotypes between healthy human individuals. Using around 180 ng DNA, approximately 30,000 T cell genomes, the sorted-subset replicate PCRs were run. TCRdb keeps only in-frame clones here, not all; method: immunoSEQ multiplex PCR. The table has 550,000 to 750,000 clones, around 95% seen once. Naive CD8 populations comprised CD45RO-negative cells positively selected for CCR7, excluding terminally differentiated effector memory CD45RA+ cells. Adult donors, all healthy and HIV-negative, had no recent acute infections or vaccinations. This CDR3 contains 16 residues. The V end was cut by 0 bases, the J end by 4 bases, with 14 bases between. CDR1 and CDR2 (germline): MGHRA, YSYEKL.

The gene calls are TRBV4-1 and TRBJ2-3; no firm D call. This receptor was identified in a woman aged 30 to 39 in good health. The sequenced material came from naive CD8+ T cells sorted from blood. As DNA, the CDR3 is TGCGCCAGCAGCCAAGAGTACGCTAGTTCGGCAGATACGCAGTATTTT. Its translation: CASSQEYASSADTQYF.